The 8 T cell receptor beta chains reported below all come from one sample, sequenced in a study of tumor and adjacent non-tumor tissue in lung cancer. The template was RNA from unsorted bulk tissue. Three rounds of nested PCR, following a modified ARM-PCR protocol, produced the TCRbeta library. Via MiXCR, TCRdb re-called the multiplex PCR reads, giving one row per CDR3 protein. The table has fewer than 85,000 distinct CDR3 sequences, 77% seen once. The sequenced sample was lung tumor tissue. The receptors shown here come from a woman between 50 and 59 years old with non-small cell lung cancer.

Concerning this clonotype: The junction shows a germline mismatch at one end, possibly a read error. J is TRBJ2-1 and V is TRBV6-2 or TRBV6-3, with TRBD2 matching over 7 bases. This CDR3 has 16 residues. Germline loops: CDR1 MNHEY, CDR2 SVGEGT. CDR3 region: CASGYGRESSYNEQFF. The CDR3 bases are TGTGCCAGCGGTTACGGGCGGGAGTCGTCGTACAATGAGCAGTTCTTC.

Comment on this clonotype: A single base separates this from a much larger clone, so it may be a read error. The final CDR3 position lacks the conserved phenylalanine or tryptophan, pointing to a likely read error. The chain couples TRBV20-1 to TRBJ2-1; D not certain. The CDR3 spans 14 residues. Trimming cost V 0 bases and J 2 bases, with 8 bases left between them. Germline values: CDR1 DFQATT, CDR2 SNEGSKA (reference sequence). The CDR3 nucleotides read TGCAGTGCTAGAGATCCACGCCCCTACAATGAGCAGTTCTCC. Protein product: CSARDPRPYNEQFS.

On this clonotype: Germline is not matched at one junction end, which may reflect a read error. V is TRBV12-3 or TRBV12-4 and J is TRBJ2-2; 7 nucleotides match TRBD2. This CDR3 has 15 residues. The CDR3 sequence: CVSSIAGANTGERFF. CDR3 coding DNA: TGTGTCAGCAGTATAGCGGGCGCGAACACCGGGGAGCGGTTTTTT.

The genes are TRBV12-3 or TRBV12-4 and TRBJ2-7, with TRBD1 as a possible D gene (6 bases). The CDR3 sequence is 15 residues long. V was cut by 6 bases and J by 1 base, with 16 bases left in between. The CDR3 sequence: CASRSRQRGSYEQYF. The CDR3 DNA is TGTGCCAGCAGATCCCGACAGAGGGGGTCCTACGAGCAGTACTTC.

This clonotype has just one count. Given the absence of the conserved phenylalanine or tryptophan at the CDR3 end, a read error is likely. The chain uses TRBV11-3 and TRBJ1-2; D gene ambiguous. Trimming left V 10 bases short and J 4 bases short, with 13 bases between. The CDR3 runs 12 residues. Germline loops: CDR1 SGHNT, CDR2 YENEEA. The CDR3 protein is CATKTSCYGYTV. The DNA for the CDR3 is TGTGCCACCAAGACGAGCTGCTATGGCTACACCGTC.

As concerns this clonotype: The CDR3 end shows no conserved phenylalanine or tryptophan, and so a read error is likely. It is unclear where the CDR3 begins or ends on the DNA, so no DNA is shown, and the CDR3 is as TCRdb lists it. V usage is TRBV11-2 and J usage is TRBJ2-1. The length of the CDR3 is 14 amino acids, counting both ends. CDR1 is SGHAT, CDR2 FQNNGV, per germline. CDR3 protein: CASSFGGADNEKFL.

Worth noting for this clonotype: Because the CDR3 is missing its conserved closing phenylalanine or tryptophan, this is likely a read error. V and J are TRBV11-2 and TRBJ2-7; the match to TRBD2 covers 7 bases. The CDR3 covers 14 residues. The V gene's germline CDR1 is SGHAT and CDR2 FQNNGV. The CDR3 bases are TGTACCAGCAGTTACGGGAGGTCCTCCTACGAGCAGTACTAC. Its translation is CTSSYGRSSYEQYY.

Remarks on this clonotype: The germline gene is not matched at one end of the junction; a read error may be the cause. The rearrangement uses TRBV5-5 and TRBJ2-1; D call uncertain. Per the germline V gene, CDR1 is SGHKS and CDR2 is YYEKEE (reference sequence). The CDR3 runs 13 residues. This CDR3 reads CASSSGPNNEEFF. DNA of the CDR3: TGTGCTAGCAGCTCCGGACCGAACAATGAGGAGTTCTTC.